What follows are 8 T cell receptor beta chains derived from one specimen sequenced in a study of graft-versus-host responses after intestinal transplantation. What these receptors recognize is not known. Only in-frame clones appear in the TCRdb table, and some are missing; sequencing was by immunoSEQ multiplex PCR. This sample has roughly 110,000 clones; roughly 90% occur once, and the top ten carry approximately 0.76%. Sequencing used unstimulated CD4+ T cells sorted from spleen or lymph node cells, obtained before transplant. The receptors derive from a human donor who was the organ donor for an intestinal transplant.

V and J are TRBV7-2 and TRBJ2-1; TRBD2 matches at 13 bases. V dropped 5 bases and J dropped 6; count of bases not matched to a gene: 7. Germline lookup yields CDR1 SGHTA and CDR2 FQGNSA. This CDR3 has 16 amino acids. CDR3 DNA: TGTGCCAGCAGCCAGCAACTAGCGGGGGGGGTCAATGAGCAGTTCTTC. Amino acid sequence: CASSQQLAGGVNEQFF.

This clone occurred once. The chain recombines TRBV5-6 with TRBJ1-5; D is possibly TRBD1 (5 bases). V lost 2 bases and J 9 bases, leaving 15 bases between the germline ends. This CDR3 contains 14 residues. Per germline, CDR1 SGHDT and CDR2 YYEEEE. This CDR3 is CASSFRQTSLPQHF. DNA for the CDR3: TGTGCCAGCAGCTTTAGACAGACCTCGCTGCCCCAGCATTTT.

The V call is TRBV7-6, the J call TRBJ2-3, with TRBD2 as a possible D gene (7 bases). CDR1 SGHVS and CDR2 FNYEAQ come from the germline V gene. This CDR3 comprises 16 residues. Trimming pared 4 bases from V and 4 bases from J, leaving 18 bases between. CDR3 in DNA: TGTGCCAGCAGCTCCGGTAGGGGGGGGCGGGCAGATACGCAGTATTTT. This encodes CASSSGRGGRADTQYF.

The rearrangement links TRBV5-5 to TRBJ1-1, with TRBD1 matching 9 bases. This CDR3 is built from 14 residues. V lost 4 bases and J lost 6; bases outside the gene matches: 7. Looked up from germline, CDR1 is SGHKS and CDR2 is YYEKEE (reference sequence). DNA for the CDR3: TGTGCCAGCAGCGTGGGACAGGGTGAGCCTGAAGCTTTCTTT. This gives the protein CASSVGQGEPEAFF.

J is TRBJ1-5 and V is TRBV5-6; TRBD1 matches 9 bases. Per the germline V gene, CDR1 is SGHDT and CDR2 is YYEEEE. The CDR3 covers 14 residues. The J segment lost 4 bases and the V segment lost 3 bases, leaving 2 bases of the junction unmatched. Written as DNA, the CDR3 is TGTGCCAGCAGCTGGGGACAGGGTAATCAGCCCCAGCATTTT. Translated: CASSWGQGNQPQHF.

The V call is TRBV7-2, the J call TRBJ2-7, with D maybe TRBD2 (6 bases). V was cut by 3 bases and J by 0 bases, with 18 bases left in between. CDR3 length: 17 amino acids. Germline V lookup: CDR1 SGHTA, CDR2 FQGNSA. The CDR3 here is CASSFLPEGRSSYEQYF. The CDR3 DNA sequence: TGTGCCAGCAGCTTCCTACCGGAGGGACGGAGCTCCTACGAGCAGTACTTC.

The V gene is TRBV11-1, the J gene TRBJ2-1; TRBD2 matches 14 bases. V was clipped by 4 bases and J by 7 bases; unmatched bases: 12. The germline V gene encodes CDR1 SGHAT and CDR2 FQDESV (reference sequence). The length of the CDR3 is 18 residues. The CDR3 region has the DNA TGTGCCAGCAGCTACGGAACCGGGACTAGCGGGGGAAGAAATGAGCAGTTCTTC. Encoded protein: CASSYGTGTSGGRNEQFF.

The J gene is TRBJ2-5, the V gene TRBV7-8, with D tentatively TRBD2 (6 bases). With 1 base removed from V and 3 bases from J, the gap between germline ends came to 6 bases. The germline V gene encodes CDR1 SGHVS and CDR2 FQNEAQ. The CDR3 has 13 amino acids. In DNA form, the CDR3 reads TGTGCCAGCAGCTTAGGGGGGGAAGAGACCCAGTACTTC. It codes for CASSLGGEETQYF. Full variable domain (remainder filled in from reference TRBV7-8 and TRBJ2-5): GAGVSQSPRYKVAKRGQDVALRCDPISGHVSLFWYQQALGQGPEFLTYFQNEAQLDKSGLPSDRFFAERPEGSVSTLKIQRTQQEDSAVYLCASSLGGEETQYFGPGTRLLVL.